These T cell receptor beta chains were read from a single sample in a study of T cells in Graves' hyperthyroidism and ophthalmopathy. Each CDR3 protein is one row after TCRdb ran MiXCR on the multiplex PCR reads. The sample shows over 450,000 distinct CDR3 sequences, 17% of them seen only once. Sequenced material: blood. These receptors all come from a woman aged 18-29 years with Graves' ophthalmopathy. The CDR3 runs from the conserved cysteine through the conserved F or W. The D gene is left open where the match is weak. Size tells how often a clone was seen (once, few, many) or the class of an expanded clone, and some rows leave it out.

DNA: TGTGCCAGCAGTTGGACCGGGACAGGGGGCTACAATGAGCAGTTCTTC
CDR3: CASSWTGTGGYNEQFF
V: TRBV12-3/TRBV12-4
D: TRBD1
J: TRBJ2-1
size: many

DNA: TGTGCCAGCAGCCCCCTGGACTTTTATTCACCCCTCCACTTT
CDR3: CASSPLDFYSPLHF
V: TRBV9
D: -
J: TRBJ1-6
size: few

DNA: TGCAGCCCTCCGAGGGGGGACACTGAAGCTTTCTTT
CDR3: CSPPRGDTEAFF
V: TRBV20-1
D: -
J: TRBJ1-1
size: -

DNA: TGCGCCAGCAGCCAAGACCCGGACAGGGGGCAGAATGAGCAGTTCTTC
CDR3: CASSQDPDRGQNEQFF
V: TRBV4-3
D: TRBD1
J: TRBJ2-1
size: -

DNA: TGTGCCAGCAGCTACAGGGGGGATCAGCCCCAGCATTTT
CDR3: CASSYRGDQPQHF
V: TRBV7-2
D: TRBD1
J: TRBJ1-5
size: many

DNA: TGCAGTGCTCTTAGCGGGAGGTGGACCAATGAGCAGTTCTTC
CDR3: CSALSGRWTNEQFF
V: TRBV20-1
D: TRBD2
J: TRBJ2-1
size: -

DNA: TGTGCCACCAGCAGAGAGACCGATGCTTTCTATGGCTACACCTTC
CDR3: CATSRETDAFYGYTF
V: TRBV15
D: -
J: TRBJ1-2
size: many

DNA: TGTGCCAGCAGTTTCGGTGAAACCTACGAGCAGTACTTC
CDR3: CASSFGETYEQYF
V: TRBV27
D: -
J: TRBJ2-7
size: many

DNA: TGTGCCAGCAGTTGGGGACAGGGTCGGAATCAGCCCCAGCATTTT
CDR3: CASSWGQGRNQPQHF
V: TRBV28
D: TRBD1
J: TRBJ1-5
size: few

DNA: TGTGCCAGCAGTATTCTGGGGGGGCTCACTGAAGCTTTCTTT
CDR3: CASSILGGLTEAFF
V: TRBV12-3/TRBV12-4
D: -
J: TRBJ1-1
size: few

DNA: TGCGCCAGCAGCCAAAGTGGGTATAGCAATCAGCCCCAGCATTTT
CDR3: CASSQSGYSNQPQHF
V: TRBV4-1
D: -
J: TRBJ1-5
size: -

DNA: TGTGCCAGCAGCTTAGCCGGGACGGAGAGCACAGATACGCAGTATTTT
CDR3: CASSLAGTESTDTQYF
V: TRBV7-9
D: -
J: TRBJ2-3
size: many

DNA: TGTGCCAGCAGCACGGACAGGGAATTCTCTGGAAACACCATATATTTT
CDR3: CASSTDREFSGNTIYF
V: TRBV7-9
D: TRBD1
J: TRBJ1-3
size: many

DNA: TGTGCCAGCAGCTTGGTAGGACTAGCGGTTAATGAGCAGTTCTTC
CDR3: CASSLVGLAVNEQFF
V: TRBV5-6
D: TRBD2
J: TRBJ2-1
size: many

DNA: TGCGCCAGCAGCCAATGGGGGGGCAATCAGCCCCAGCATTTT
CDR3: CASSQWGGNQPQHF
V: TRBV4-1
D: -
J: TRBJ1-5
size: few

DNA: TGCAGTGCTAGAGTTCTGACAGGGTTCCGCACTGAAGCTTTCTTT
CDR3: CSARVLTGFRTEAFF
V: TRBV20-1
D: TRBD1
J: TRBJ1-1
size: -

DNA: TGCGCCAGCAGCCCCGCGGGGGCCAACGTCCTGACTTTC
CDR3: CASSPAGANVLTF
V: TRBV4-3
D: -
J: TRBJ2-6
size: few